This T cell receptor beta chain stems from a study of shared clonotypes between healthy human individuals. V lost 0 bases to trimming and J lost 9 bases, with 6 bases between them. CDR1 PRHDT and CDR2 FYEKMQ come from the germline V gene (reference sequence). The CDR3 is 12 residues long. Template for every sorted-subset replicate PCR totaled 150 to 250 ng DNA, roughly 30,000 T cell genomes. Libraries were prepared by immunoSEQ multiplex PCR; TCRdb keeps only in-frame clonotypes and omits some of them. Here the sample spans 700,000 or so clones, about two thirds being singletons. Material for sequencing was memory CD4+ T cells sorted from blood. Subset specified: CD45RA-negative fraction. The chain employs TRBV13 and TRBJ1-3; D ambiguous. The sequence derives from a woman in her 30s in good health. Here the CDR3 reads CASSLGLGTIYF. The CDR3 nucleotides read TGTGCCAGCAGCTTAGGCCTTGGCACCATATATTTT.